The clone carrying this T cell receptor beta chain was counted between two and nine times. MiXCR was run by TCRdb on the 5' RACE reads, yielding one entry per CDR3 protein. The sample includes approximately 44,000 distinct CDR3 sequences, roughly 13% of them seen just once. CDR3 length: 12 residues. Trimming took 7 bases from V and 4 from J, leaving 11 bases between them. The germline V gene encodes CDR1 DFQATT and CDR2 SNEGSKA (reference sequence). The time point: sample taken at primary tumor resection. No cells were sorted before sequencing. The whole RNA sequenced was extracted from tumor, nontumor lung or frozen PBMC. The data originate from a study of spatial heterogeneity in lung cancer.

The clonotype comes from a male donor with early-stage non-small cell lung cancer. The sequencing here drew on PBMCs, taken at surgery. This chain joins TRBV20-1 and TRBJ1-3; D uncertain. CDR3: CSVGTSGNTIYF. As DNA, the CDR3 is TGCAGTGTCGGCACCTCCGGAAACACCATATATTTT.